Each of the 28 T cell receptor beta chains below was sequenced from the same sample in a study of STAT5B mutations in CD4+ large granular lymphocyte leukemia. This table comes from immunoSEQ multiplex PCR, and its TCRdb copy is limited to in-frame clones, with some not included. The sample has around 1,700 clones, around 73% seen once; the top ten hold roughly 90%. Sequencing was performed on PBMCs. These receptors came from a woman aged 65 to 85 with CD4+ T-cell large granular lymphocyte leukemia.

The V and J genes are TRBV5-1 and TRBJ1-1, with D unclear. The germline V and J ends were trimmed by 5 bases and 1 base, with 12 bases remaining between them. The CDR3 is 14 residues long. Germline V lookup: CDR1 SGHRS, CDR2 YFSETQ. CDR3: CASSPTGENTEAFF. CDR3 bases: TGCGCCAGCAGTCCAACTGGGGAGAACACTGAAGCTTTCTTT.

The chain recombines TRBV4-2 with TRBJ1-3, with a tentative D call TRBD1 (5 bases). Germline values: CDR1 LGHNA, CDR2 YNFKEQ. Trimming pared 3 bases from V and 2 bases from J, leaving 11 bases between. CDR3 length: 15 residues. The CDR3: CASSQGDAPGNTIYF. DNA for the CDR3: TGTGCCAGCAGCCAGGGGGACGCGCCTGGAAACACCATATATTTT.

The chain joins TRBV7-9 to TRBJ1-1, with D maybe TRBD1 (5 bases). Trimming left V 1 base short and J 6 bases short, with 12 bases between. This CDR3 is built from 14 residues. Looked up from germline, CDR1 is SEHNR and CDR2 is FQNEAQ (reference sequence). The CDR3 reads CASSLVAGSSEAFF. CDR3 coding DNA: TGTGCCAGCAGCTTAGTTGCAGGGTCATCTGAAGCTTTCTTT.

V usage is TRBV6-6 and J usage is TRBJ2-7, with D hard to call. V gave up 4 bases and J gave up 5 bases, with 15 bases separating them. This CDR3 contains 14 residues. Germline CDR1 MNHNY, CDR2 SVGAGI (reference sequence). Written as DNA, the CDR3 is TGTGCCAGCAGTTCGTATGACGTTCGGGACGAGCAGTACGTC. Translated, it gives CASSSYDVRDEQYV.

This clone was seen only a few times. This sequence joins TRBV2 and TRBJ2-2, with 9 bases aligning to TRBD1. Germline V CDR1 and CDR2: SNHLY, FYNNEI. CDR3 length: 14 residues. The V gene end was trimmed by 4 bases and the J gene end by 5 bases; junction bases not matched to a gene: 2. The CDR3 spells CASSGTGETGELFF. The DNA for the CDR3 is TGTGCCAGCAGTGGGACAGGGGAAACCGGGGAGCTGTTTTTT.

The sample holds a few counts of this clone. The chain links TRBV10-3 to TRBJ1-1, with 8 bases lining up with TRBD1. The CDR3 is 13 residues long. V was pared by 10 bases and J by 4 bases, with 8 bases of the junction left unmatched. Germline V gives CDR1 ENHRY, CDR2 SYGVKD. The chain's CDR3 is CASSYQGATEAFF. In nucleotides, the CDR3 is TGTGCCAGCAGCTACCAGGGGGCCACTGAAGCTTTCTTT.

The chain recombines TRBV5-1 with TRBJ2-7, with 9 nucleotides matching TRBD1. Germline V gene lookup returns CDR1 SGHRS and CDR2 YFSETQ. V dropped 4 bases and J dropped 5; count of bases not matched to a gene: 7. The CDR3 loop spans 14 amino acids. This CDR3 reads CASSPGQGRDEQYF. For the CDR3, the DNA is TGCGCCAGCAGCCCGGGACAGGGAAGGGACGAGCAGTACTTC. Full variable domain (missing parts from reference TRBV5-1 and TRBJ2-7): KAGVTQTPRYLIKTRGQQVTLSCSPISGHRSVSWYQQTPGQGLQFLFEYFSETQRNKGNFPGRFSGRQFSNSRSEMNVSTLELGDSALYLCASSPGQGRDEQYFGPGTRLTVT.

CDR3 sequence: CASSDDRDYRGETQYF. The DNA for the CDR3 is TGTGCCAGCAGCGACGACCGGGACTACCGCGGAGAGACCCAGTACTTC. The chain joins TRBV11-1 to TRBJ2-5; 7 nucleotides line up with TRBD2. The length of the CDR3 is 16 residues. V shed 5 bases, J shed 4 bases, and the junction held 13 bases outside the gene matches. CDR1 and CDR2 from the germline V gene are SGHAT and FQDESV (reference sequence).

The rearrangement links TRBV11-1 to TRBJ1-1; no definite D call. CDR1 and CDR2 from the germline V gene are SGHAT and FQDESV (reference sequence). V was cut by 5 bases and J by 1 base, with 8 bases left in between. The length of the CDR3 is 13 residues. The CDR3 spells CASSQNRNTEAFF. The CDR3 region has the DNA TGTGCCAGCAGCCAAAACAGGAACACTGAAGCTTTCTTT.

The rearrangement uses TRBV5-1 and TRBJ2-3; D gene unclear. Germline V gene lookup returns CDR1 SGHRS and CDR2 YFSETQ. The germline V and J ends were trimmed by 7 bases and 0 bases, with 12 bases remaining between them. The CDR3 sequence is 14 residues long. The CDR3 DNA reads TGCGCCAGCCTAGAAGGAACTAGCACAGATACGCAGTATTTT. It encodes CASLEGTSTDTQYF.

This rearrangement joins TRBV11-1 to TRBJ1-6, with D possibly being TRBD1 (6 bases). Trimming shortened V by 3 bases and J by 5 bases, and 11 bases separated the two germline ends. This CDR3 is built from 15 residues. CDR1 SGHAT and CDR2 FQDESV come from the germline V gene (reference sequence). The CDR3 spells CASSFRGRNNSPLHF. DNA of the CDR3: TGTGCCAGCAGCTTCAGGGGCAGAAATAATTCACCCCTCCACTTT.

The chain employs TRBV9 and TRBJ1-2; a possible D gene is TRBD1 (6 bases). This CDR3 is built from 13 residues. V gave up 5 bases and J gave up 7 bases, with 15 bases separating them. CDR1 is SGDLS and CDR2 is YYNGEE in the germline V gene. The CDR3 DNA follows: TGTGCCAGCAGACCGGACAGCTTCTCTGGCTACACCTTC. This codes for CASRPDSFSGYTF.

Here the CDR3 reads CASSRTGVGYTF. The CDR3 nucleotides read TGTGCCAGCAGTAGGACAGGGGTCGGCTACACCTTC. This rearrangement joins TRBV6-5 to TRBJ1-2, with 9 nucleotides matching TRBD1. This CDR3 spans 12 amino acids. Germline CDR1 MNHEY, CDR2 SVGAGI. The trim removed 5 bases at V and 8 bases at J, leaving 3 bases unmatched.

The chain uses TRBV18 and TRBJ1-1, with 8 bases fitting TRBD1. The CDR3 has 13 amino acids. Germline V gene sequence: CDR1 KGHSH, CDR2 LQKENI. V was clipped by 3 bases and J by 11 bases; unmatched bases: 8. The CDR3 sequence: CASSPKKQGGAFF. The CDR3 DNA is TGTGCCAGCTCACCCAAAAAACAGGGGGGCGCTTTCTTT.

The rearrangement links TRBV29-1 to TRBJ1-4; D not certain. The CDR3 is 17 residues long. The V end lost 7 bases, the J end lost 5 bases, and 26 bases lay between the germline ends. Germline V CDR1 and CDR2: SQVTM, ANQGSEA. The CDR3 DNA sequence: TGCAGCGGGCATGGGTCCGAAACGCTCAGGAAGAATGAAAAACTGTTTTTT. Translation: CSGHGSETLRKNEKLFF. Full variable domain (rest looked up from reference TRBV29-1 and TRBJ1-4): SAVISQKPSRDICQRGTSLTIQCQVDSQVTMMFWYRQQPGQSLTLIATANQGSEATYESGFVIDKFPISRPNLTFSTLTVSNMSPEDSSIYLCSGHGSETLRKNEKLFFGSGTQLSVL.

The V gene is TRBV6-5, the J gene TRBJ1-1; perhaps TRBD1 as D (5 bases). Germline values: CDR1 MNHEY, CDR2 SVGAGI. The ends were cut back, 6 bases at V and 7 bases at J, with 15 bases in the middle. This CDR3 comprises 13 residues. The CDR3 coding sequence is TGTGCCAGCAGCCCCGGACGGGGCGATGAAGCTTTCTTT. The encoded protein is CASSPGRGDEAFF.

The chain couples TRBV7-9 to TRBJ1-4; 12 nucleotides agree with TRBD1. Germline CDR1 reads SEHNR; CDR2 reads FQNEAQ (reference sequence). V shed 7 bases, J shed 7 bases, and the junction held 16 bases outside the gene matches. The CDR3 has 18 residues. DNA for the CDR3: TGTGCCAGCACCTCCCCTCTGGGACAGGGGGCTGGTGGTGAAAAACTGTTTTTT. Protein product: CASTSPLGQGAGGEKLFF.

The V gene is TRBV5-1, the J gene TRBJ2-3, with 10 bases fitting TRBD1. Germline CDR1 is SGHRS and CDR2 is YFSETQ. Unmatched junction bases numbered 17, after V lost 2 bases and J lost 5 bases. The CDR3 extends over 19 amino acids. Written as DNA, the CDR3 is TGCGCCAGCAGCTTCCCGGGACAGGGGCCGTCTCTGCAAAGAGATACGCAGTATTTT. Residues: CASSFPGQGPSLQRDTQYF.

This clone occurred a few times. The chain has TRBV6-5 and TRBJ2-2; 9 bases map to TRBD1. Germline CDR1 and CDR2: MNHEY and SVGAGI. The trim removed 7 bases at V and 5 bases at J, leaving 8 bases unmatched. The CDR3 contains 15 residues. The CDR3 DNA reads TGTGCCAGCAAGCCGGGACAGGGAAGGACCGGGGAGCTGTTTTTT. It is translated as CASKPGQGRTGELFF.

The gene calls are TRBV10-1 and TRBJ2-7; a weak D match, TRBD1 (5 bases). The CDR3 covers 15 residues. Trimming took 6 bases from V and 0 from J, leaving 15 bases between them. The germline V gene encodes CDR1 WNHNN and CDR2 SYGVQD (reference sequence). This CDR3 is CASSPGLQSSYEQYV. CDR3 sequence (DNA): TGCGCCAGCAGCCCAGGGCTCCAGAGCTCCTACGAGCAGTACGTC.

The sample holds one count of this clone. This chain links TRBV19 with TRBJ2-3, with TRBD2 matching 7 bases. The length of the CDR3 is 14 residues. Germline loops: CDR1 LNHDA, CDR2 SQIVND (reference sequence). V dropped 5 bases and J dropped 2; count of bases not matched to a gene: 4. The CDR3 coding sequence is TGTGCCAGTAGTGCCGGGGACTACACAGATACGCAGTATTTT. Translation: CASSAGDYTDTQYF. The full variable domain, rest sourced from reference TRBV19 and TRBJ2-3, is DGGITQSPKYLFRKEGQNVTLSCEQNLNHDAMYWYRQDPGQGLRLIYYSQIVNDFQKGDIAEGYSVSREKKESFPLTVTSAQKNPTAFYLCASSAGDYTDTQYFGPGTRLTVL.

The rearrangement uses TRBV4-2 and TRBJ2-2; unclear D gene. Germline CDR1 and CDR2: LGHNA and YNFKEQ. V lost 3 bases and J 0 bases, leaving 8 bases between the germline ends. CDR3 length: 15 amino acids. The CDR3, as DNA: TGTGCCAGCAGCCAGAACTCCCCGAACACCGGGGAGCTGTTTTTT. This gives the protein CASSQNSPNTGELFF.

The chain uses TRBV5-6 and TRBJ1-3; D remains ambiguous. The CDR3 loop spans 17 amino acids. Trimming took 2 bases from V and 0 from J, leaving 15 bases between them. Looked up from germline, CDR1 is SGHDT and CDR2 is YYEEEE. The CDR3 nucleotides read TGTGCCAGCAGCTTCCGTGTCGGCACAGACTCTGGAAACACCATATATTTT. It encodes CASSFRVGTDSGNTIYF.

The genes are TRBV7-3 and TRBJ2-1; 9 bases line up with TRBD2. Germline CDR1 and CDR2: SGHTA and FQGTGA. Germline trimming cut 3 bases from V and 7 bases from J; bases unmatched to any gene: 4. CDR3 length: 14 amino acids. This CDR3 reads CASSFSGGSNEQFF. CDR3 in DNA: TGTGCCAGCAGCTTTAGCGGGGGTTCAAATGAGCAGTTCTTC.

This chain connects TRBV7-8 to TRBJ1-3, with a possible D match to TRBD1 (5 bases). Germline CDR1 SGHVS, CDR2 FQNEAQ. Trimming pared 2 bases from V and 6 bases from J, leaving 14 bases between. CDR3 length: 15 residues. This CDR3 is CASSLIVGAVNTIYF. Written as DNA, the CDR3 is TGTGCCAGCAGCTTAATAGTAGGGGCCGTAAACACCATATATTTT.

This rearrangement joins TRBV6-6 to TRBJ2-5, with 8 bases lining up with TRBD1. This CDR3 is built from 16 residues. Germline-derived CDR1 and CDR2 are MNHNY and SVGAGI (reference sequence). J gave up 4 bases and V 2 bases, and 9 bases lay outside the gene matches. The CDR3 sequence is CASSYAKDRVRETQYF. CDR3 nucleotides: TGTGCCAGCAGTTACGCCAAGGACAGGGTACGAGAGACCCAGTACTTC.

The chain couples TRBV7-9 to TRBJ1-1; possibly TRBD1 for D (6 bases). V was cut by 5 bases and J by 2 bases, with 21 bases left in between. This CDR3 has 17 amino acids. The germline V gene encodes CDR1 SEHNR and CDR2 FQNEAQ (reference sequence). For the CDR3, the DNA is TGTGCCAGCAGCGAGATAATAGGGGGGGCGCGAAACACTGAAGCTTTCTTT. It encodes CASSEIIGGARNTEAFF.

The chain recombines TRBV2 with TRBJ2-2, with TRBD1 identical over 7 bases. V was pared by 6 bases and J by 7 bases, with 8 bases of the junction left unmatched. The CDR3 covers 14 residues. Per germline, CDR1 SNHLY and CDR2 FYNNEI. CDR3 loop: CASSQTGFGGELFF. DNA for the CDR3: TGTGCCAGCAGCCAGACAGGGTTTGGCGGGGAGCTGTTTTTT.